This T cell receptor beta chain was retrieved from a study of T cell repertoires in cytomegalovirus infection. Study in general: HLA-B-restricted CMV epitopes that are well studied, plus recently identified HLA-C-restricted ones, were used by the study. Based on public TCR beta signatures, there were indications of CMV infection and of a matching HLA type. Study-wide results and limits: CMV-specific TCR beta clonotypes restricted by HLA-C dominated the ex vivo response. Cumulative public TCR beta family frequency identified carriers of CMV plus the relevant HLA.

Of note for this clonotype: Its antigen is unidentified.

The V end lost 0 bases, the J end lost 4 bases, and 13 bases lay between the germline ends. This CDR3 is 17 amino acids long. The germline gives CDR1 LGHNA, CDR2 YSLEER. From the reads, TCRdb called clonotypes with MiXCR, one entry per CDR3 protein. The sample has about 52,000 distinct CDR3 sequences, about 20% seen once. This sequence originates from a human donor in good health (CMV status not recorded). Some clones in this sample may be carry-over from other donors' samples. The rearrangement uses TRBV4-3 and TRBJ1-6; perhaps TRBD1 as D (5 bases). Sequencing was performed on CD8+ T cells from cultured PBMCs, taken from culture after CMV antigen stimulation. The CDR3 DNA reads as TGCGCCAGCAGCCAAGAGGGGCAGGCGTTTTATAATTCACCCCTCCACTTT. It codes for CASSQEGQAFYNSPLHF.